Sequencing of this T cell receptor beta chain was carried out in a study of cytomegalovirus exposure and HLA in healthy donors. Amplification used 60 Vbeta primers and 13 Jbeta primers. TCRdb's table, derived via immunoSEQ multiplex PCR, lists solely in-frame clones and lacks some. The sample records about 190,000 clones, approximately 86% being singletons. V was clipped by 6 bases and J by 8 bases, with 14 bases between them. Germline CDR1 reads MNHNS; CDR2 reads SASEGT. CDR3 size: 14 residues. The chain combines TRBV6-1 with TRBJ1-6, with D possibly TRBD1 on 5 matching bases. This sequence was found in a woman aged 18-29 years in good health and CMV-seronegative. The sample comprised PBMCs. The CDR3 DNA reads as TGTGCCAGCAGCGACTTCAGGGCATATTCACCCCTCCACTTT. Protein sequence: CASSDFRAYSPLHF.